The present entry profiles one T cell receptor beta chain with its context. This clone was seen only a few times. Its target antigen remains unknown. Base qualities were left out, and no much larger clone turns up one base away. For deep sequencing, PBMC libraries mostly used approximately 500 ng of input genomic DNA, with six replicates for each sample. TCRbeta libraries were prepared with the immunoSEQ hsTCRbeta kit according to the manufacturer's instructions. The finished libraries were brought together in one pool at approximately 3.2 nM, which was then read using an Illumina NovaSeq 6000 S4 flow cell. In the authors' own workflow: Raw data preprocessing and quality control were performed with the immunoSEQ Analyzer. The analysis was limited to productive rearrangements, and each clonotype was defined by a unique CDR3 amino acid sequence. Repertoire clonality was estimated as the Gini-Simpson index, which was calculated using the R package tcR. Student's t test was used to compare Gini indices, while Pearson correlation assessed associations with tumor size change. Held by TCRdb, this immuneACCESS table contains in-frame sequences only and omits some clones. Under half of the omission traces to an unresolved V gene where checked; the cause of the rest is unknown. V and J calls and clone size follow that table, whereas D and trimming were derived from the DNA. Recorded for this sample are about 13,000 clones; 65% to 75% of them occurred a single time. Less than 3% of the sample lies in the top ten.

The sample comes from a study of neoadjuvant anti-PD-1 for oral cavity cancer (dated by TCRdb to the early 2020s). Regarding the study in general: Patients mostly received three to four biweekly doses of nivolumab at 3 mg/kg before curative-intent surgical resection. For patients who did not progress, a fourth nivolumab dose was given around day 43, followed by definitive surgical resection on days 50-56. Under RECIST 1.1, a patient counted as a responder if showing complete response, partial response or stable disease, and as a non-responder if showing progression. The parent correlative cohort included roughly 12 patients, with an approximately 35% response rate. Broader findings and caveats from the paper: A higher pretreatment blood Treg/Th17 ratio correlated with both higher pretreatment blood TCRbeta clonality and lower post-treatment tumor TCRbeta clonality. Within PBMCs, T cell clonality (Gini index) was significantly higher in non-responders than responders after neoadjuvant nivolumab. TCR analyses included only three patients per response group, and the authors called for larger cohorts for validation.

Explained via the paper, the time point label denotes: after neoadjuvant nivolumab, at surgical resection. Patients were newly diagnosed with stage II-IVA oral cavity squamous cell carcinoma and had received no prior systemic or radiation treatment. The cohort was made up of patients with locally advanced, HPV-negative oral cavity squamous cell carcinoma. Peripheral blood mononuclear cells were analyzed directly and were not maintained or expanded in culture. The samples were obtained from a longitudinal correlative study of a single-arm phase II trial testing neoadjuvant nivolumab in oral cavity squamous cell carcinoma. Genomic DNA-based TCRbeta sequencing was performed on subject-matched pre- and post-treatment PBMCs and tumors from three responders and three non-responders. Peripheral blood mononuclear cells were collected before nivolumab treatment and were collected again after treatment, at the time of surgery. The Maxwell RSC DNA from Cells kit was used to extract genomic DNA from PBMCs.

Via the germline V gene, CDR1 is MDHEN and CDR2 SYDVKM. V lost 6 bases and J lost 6 bases; the stretch between them is 22 bases long. The CDR3 runs 16 amino acids, cysteine and phenylalanine included. Just CDR3 DNA is preserved here, 48 bases in frame from base 1. The receptor's source is a person aged 40 to 85 with oral cavity squamous cell carcinoma. The input for sequencing was PBMCs, taken after nivolumab (anti-PD-1) treatment. The chain is made from TRBV28 and TRBJ2-3; the D gene is perhaps TRBD2, from 7 matching bases. CDR3 loop: CASSRRGSGLVDTQYF. The nucleotide sequence is given as TGTGCCAGCAGCCGAAGGGGGTCCGGACTAGTTGATACGCAGTATTTT.